This TCR beta chain was captured in a study of T cell repertoires in cytomegalovirus infection. A remark on this clonotype: The antigen is undetermined.

TCRdb ran MiXCR on the reads and lists one entry per CDR3 protein. Here the sample spans around 300,000 distinct CDR3 sequences, approximately 22% being singletons. V lost 4 bases and J 8 bases, leaving 18 bases between the germline ends. CDR1 LGHDT and CDR2 YNNKEL come from the germline V gene (reference sequence). The CDR3 sequence is 15 residues long. The chain recombines TRBV3-1 with TRBJ2-1, with a possible D match to TRBD2 (7 bases). Sequencing used cultured PBMCs, obtained from culture after CMV antigen stimulation. The source of this sequence is a human donor in good health (CMV status not recorded). Some clones in this sample may be carry-over from other donors' samples. The CDR3 DNA sequence: TGTGCCAGCAGCCCAGGCGCGGGGGCAGGGGATGAGCAGTTCTTC. As protein: CASSPGAGAGDEQFF.